The clone carrying this TCR beta chain appeared many times. Its target is unknown. One entry per CDR3 protein results from TCRdb running MiXCR on the RT-PCR reads. The sample consists of about 480,000 distinct CDR3 sequences, roughly 13% of them appearing once. This record belongs to a study of response to subunit inactivated influenza vaccine. Germline V gene sequence: CDR1 MNHEY, CDR2 SVGAGI. The CDR3 is made up of 17 amino acids. J gave up 8 bases and V 0 bases, and 6 bases lay outside the gene matches. The study's findings and limits: Authors suggested seasonal influenza vaccinations each recruit few new T cells.

This clonotype originated in a man between 45 and 60 years old who received an inactivated influenza vaccine. The V gene is TRBV6-5, the J gene TRBJ2-1, with 14 bases identical to TRBD2. This specimen was PBMCs from blood, taken more than 35 days after vaccination. CDR3 DNA: TGTGCCAGCAGTTACTCGCTGGGACTAGCGGGAGAGGATGAGCAGTTCTTC. Translation gives CASSYSLGLAGEDEQFF.